This TCR beta chain is drawn from a study of cytomegalovirus exposure and HLA in healthy donors. Regarding the study as a whole: When analyzed later, the rates of TCR association showed variation by HLA locus, with DRB1 the most and HLA-C the fewest. Apparent HLA restriction characterized most CMV-associated TCR beta chains in a later analysis.

Points on this clone: Its target is unknown.

PCR used 60 Vbeta primers and 13 Jbeta primers. Original methodology: A follow-up analysis tallied 70 million to 80 million unique TCR beta chains, roughly 11 million shared. Using immunoSEQ multiplex PCR, the repertoire was profiled, and TCRdb retains in-frame clones only, with some absent. From that table come the V and J calls and clone size; the DNA was used to work out D and trimming. The repertoire holds roughly 90,000 clones, with about four fifths as singletons. This receptor was taken from a young man in good health and CMV-seropositive. The sample comprised PBMCs.

CDR3 in amino acids: CASSLNLGGASSYEQYF. DNA for the CDR3: TGTGCCAGCAGCCTAAACCTGGGAGGGGCAAGCTCCTACGAGCAGTACTTC. The V and J genes are TRBV5-4 and TRBJ2-7, with 7 bases that match TRBD2. Trimming at V came to 4 bases and at J to 0 bases, leaving 13 bases not matched to a gene. CDR3 length equals 17 residues. Germline-derived CDR1 and CDR2 are SGHNT and YYREEE (reference sequence).